This passage covers 31 T cell receptor beta chains from one sample sequenced in a study of monozygotic twins with inflammatory bowel disease. TCRdb re-called the 5' RACE reads and catalogs CDR3 proteins one per entry, DNA excluded. The data show approximately 100,000 distinct CDR3 sequences, and the top ten clones hold roughly 1.9%. Material for sequencing was blood. These TCRs come from a human donor with ulcerative colitis or Crohn's disease, or a healthy co-twin of an affected twin (not recorded which).

The chain links TRBV20-1 to TRBJ1-1. The germline gives CDR1 DFQATT, CDR2 SNEGSKA (reference sequence). The CDR3 is 13 amino acids. CDR3 sequence reads: CSARRDGNTEAFF.

The chain employs TRBV20-1 and TRBJ2-1; TCRdb selects TRBD1, and the lack of DNA leaves this call unchecked. This CDR3 is 16 amino acids long. CDR1 and CDR2 (germline): DFQATT, SNEGSKA (reference sequence). The CDR3 is CSASPGSAISYNEQFF.

The V gene is TRBV28, the J gene TRBJ2-4; TCRdb calls TRBD1, which cannot be checked without DNA. CDR1 and CDR2 (germline): MDHEN, SYDVKM. This CDR3 has 16 amino acids. The CDR3 sequence is CASSFGTGGSKNMQYF.

This chain links TRBV10-3 with TRBJ2-7; TCRdb returns TRBD1, unconfirmable since there is no DNA. In germline, CDR1 is ENHRY, CDR2 SYGVKD. The CDR3 sequence is 15 residues long. The CDR3 here is CAISEDNRVESEQYF.

The chain couples TRBV7-9 to TRBJ2-7; the D call of TRBD2 rests on TCRdb alone, since no DNA is present to check it. Germline V lookup: CDR1 SEHNR, CDR2 FQNEAQ (reference sequence). The CDR3 sequence is 15 residues long. The CDR3 loop is CASSPGTSVSYEQYF.

This chain uses TRBV5-5 with TRBJ1-3; TCRdb proposes TRBD1, but this gene call is untestable without DNA. Germline values: CDR1 SGHKS, CDR2 YYEKEE (reference sequence). The CDR3 has 15 amino acids. This chain's CDR3 is CASSEHRAAGNTIYF.

The genes are TRBV4-2 and TRBJ2-2; as DNA is missing, the TRBD2 call by TCRdb cannot be tested. This CDR3 region has 16 residues. Germline values: CDR1 LGHNA, CDR2 YNFKEQ. Here the CDR3 reads CASSHVTSGIPGELFF.

The chain is built from TRBV7-2 and TRBJ2-7; TCRdb's assignment of TRBD2 cannot be checked, as there is no DNA. The CDR3 loop spans 15 amino acids. Germline V lookup: CDR1 SGHTA, CDR2 FQGNSA. The CDR3: CASSTWTSGSDEQYF.

V gene TRBV5-1 combines with J gene TRBJ2-2; as DNA is missing, the TRBD1 call by TCRdb cannot be tested. The CDR3 has 14 amino acids. The germline gives CDR1 SGHRS, CDR2 YFSETQ. The CDR3 reads CASSSGTNTGELFF.

The chain links TRBV30 to TRBJ2-5. Germline CDR1 is GTSNPN and CDR2 is SVGIG (reference sequence). CDR3 size: 15 residues. Here the CDR3 reads CAWSVPLARQETQYF.

This rearrangement joins TRBV5-1 to TRBJ2-7; TCRdb's D call, TRBD1, is unchecked because there is no DNA. The CDR3 extends over 16 amino acids. Germline values: CDR1 SGHRS, CDR2 YFSETQ. The CDR3 protein is CASSRTNRGSLNEQYF.

The CDR3 sequence: CASSWGLAGGYNEQFF. The chain recombines TRBV5-1 with TRBJ2-1; absent DNA, TCRdb's TRBD2 call cannot be checked. This CDR3 is 16 amino acids long. The germline V gene encodes CDR1 SGHRS and CDR2 YFSETQ.

The chain uses TRBV6-6 and TRBJ1-6; no DNA is available, so the TRBD1 call from TCRdb remains unchecked. Germline CDR1 and CDR2: MNHNY and SVGAGI (reference sequence). This CDR3 has 14 amino acids. The CDR3 is CASSQGQGASPLHF.

The chain has TRBV7-2 and TRBJ2-6. Germline CDR1 reads SGHTA; CDR2 reads FQGNSA. This CDR3 comprises 18 residues. CDR3 region: CASSLSGTPNSGANVLTF.

The chain joins TRBV27 to TRBJ2-3; the TCRdb call, TRBD2, lacks DNA for checking. CDR1 and CDR2 from the germline V gene are MNHEY and SMNVEV (reference sequence). The CDR3 is made up of 19 amino acids. The CDR3 sequence is CASSFWVTGTTGSTDTQYF.

This CDR3 reads CASSPGSGGQFF. The gene calls are TRBV4-1 and TRBJ2-1; TCRdb names TRBD1, which stays unverified in the absence of DNA. The length of the CDR3 is 12 residues. The germline V gene encodes CDR1 MGHRA and CDR2 YSYEKL.

The V gene is TRBV4-3, the J gene TRBJ2-1. The CDR3 loop spans 16 amino acids. The germline gives CDR1 LGHNA, CDR2 YSLEER. CDR3 in amino acids: CASSQDRDFGVNEQFF.

The chain has TRBV18 and TRBJ2-2; the D call of TRBD2 rests on TCRdb alone, since no DNA is present to check it. The V gene's germline CDR1 is KGHSH and CDR2 LQKENI. CDR3 size: 16 residues. The CDR3: CASSPRAGPNTGELFF. Drawing the rest from reference TRBV18 and TRBJ2-2, the complete variable domain is NAGVMQNPRHLVRRRGQEARLRCSPMKGHSHVYWYRQLPEEGLKFMVYLQKENIIDESGMPKERFSAEFPKEGPSILRIQQVVRGDSAAYFCASSPRAGPNTGELFFGEGSRLTVL.

This chain joins TRBV4-2 and TRBJ2-1; TCRdb selects TRBD2, and the lack of DNA leaves this call unchecked. Germline V gene sequence: CDR1 LGHNA, CDR2 YNFKEQ. This CDR3 contains 16 residues. The CDR3 loop reads CASSQASGTSYNEQFF.

The chain links TRBV5-1 to TRBJ2-5; TCRdb returns TRBD1, unconfirmable since there is no DNA. The CDR3 runs to 16 residues. The V gene's germline CDR1 is SGHRS and CDR2 YFSETQ. CDR3 region: CASSLVGTGGQETQYF.

The chain links TRBV20-1 to TRBJ1-6; the TCRdb call, TRBD1, lacks DNA for checking. Germline assignment: CDR1 DFQATT and CDR2 SNEGSKA (reference sequence). The CDR3 spans 18 residues. The chain's CDR3 is CSASEPLTGGEGNSPLHF.

The rearrangement joins TRBV7-9 to TRBJ1-5. The CDR3 covers 14 residues. Germline CDR1 and CDR2: SEHNR and FQNEAQ (reference sequence). The CDR3 sequence: CASVEGNSNQPQHF.

This sequence joins TRBV27 and TRBJ2-3; the TCRdb call, TRBD1, lacks DNA for checking. The CDR3 has 16 residues. Looked up from germline, CDR1 is MNHEY and CDR2 is SMNVEV (reference sequence). CDR3 loop: CASSLISGARIDTQYF.

V usage is TRBV19 and J usage is TRBJ2-5; the D call of TRBD2 rests on TCRdb alone, since no DNA is present to check it. The CDR3 is 16 amino acids. Per the germline V gene, CDR1 is LNHDA and CDR2 is SQIVND (reference sequence). CDR3 sequence: CASSNSRSTIQETQYF.

The gene calls are TRBV7-2 and TRBJ2-7; TCRdb outputs TRBD1, but without DNA this stays unchecked. CDR3 length: 15 amino acids. Germline lookup yields CDR1 SGHTA and CDR2 FQGNSA. The CDR3 region is CASSFSQGAHYEQYF.

The rearrangement joins TRBV5-1 to TRBJ2-2; TCRdb's D call of TRBD1 is untestable without DNA. This CDR3 spans 14 amino acids. CDR1 and CDR2 (germline): SGHRS, YFSETQ. The CDR3 sequence: CASGSGVNTGELFF. Based on the CDR3 plus reference TRBV5-1 and TRBJ2-2, the full variable domain is KAGVTQTPRYLIKTRGQQVTLSCSPISGHRSVSWYQQTPGQGLQFLFEYFSETQRNKGNFPGRFSGRQFSNSRSEMNVSTLELGDSALYLCASGSGVNTGELFFGEGSRLTVL.

The chain is built from TRBV18 and TRBJ1-2. This CDR3 is 15 amino acids long. Looked up from germline, CDR1 is KGHSH and CDR2 is LQKENI. The CDR3 spells CASSPPRGEGHGYTF.

The chain uses TRBV5-1 and TRBJ1-2. Germline V lookup: CDR1 SGHRS, CDR2 YFSETQ. The length of the CDR3 is 15 residues. CDR3 protein: CASSLGVGFNYGYTF.

The rearrangement joins TRBV24-1 to TRBJ1-2. The CDR3 runs 14 residues. The germline V gene encodes CDR1 KGHDR and CDR2 SFDVKD. The CDR3 is CATSGDTLNYGYTF.

The J gene is TRBJ2-7, the V gene TRBV7-9; TCRdb picks TRBD1, but there is no DNA to check that call. CDR1 is SEHNR and CDR2 is FQNEAQ in the germline V gene (reference sequence). The CDR3 spans 14 residues. This chain's CDR3 is CASSFRQGAYEQYF. The full variable domain, completed using reference TRBV7-9 and TRBJ2-7, is DTGVSQNPRHKITKRGQNVTFRCDPISEHNRLYWYRQTLGQGPEFLTYFQNEAQLEKSRLLSDRFSAERPKGSFSTLEIQRTEQGDSAMYLCASSFRQGAYEQYFGPGTRLTVT.

This rearrangement joins TRBV4-3 to TRBJ2-7; TCRdb indicates TRBD1, and absent DNA this call remains unverified. CDR3 length equals 17 residues. The germline V gene has CDR1 LGHNA and CDR2 YSLEER. CDR3 sequence reads: CASSQDRGPPSLYEQYF.